This T cell receptor (beta chain) came from a study of tumor and adjacent non-tumor tissue in lung cancer (dated by TCRdb to the late 2010s). With regard to the full study: By cancer type, the cohort comprised eleven to twelve adenocarcinoma patients, 2 squamous cell carcinoma patients and 1 small cell lung cancer patient. Among the 15 or so patients, ages ranged from roughly 30 to 76 years, around ten were men and 5 were women, and disease was TNM stage I to III. In total, sequencing yielded fewer than 150 million productive TCRbeta reads, which works out to an average of approximately 4 million reads per sample. The study compared bulk TCRbeta repertoires from lung tumor tissue and matched distant non-tumor lung tissue of approximately 15 lung cancer patients. More than 25 paired specimens, one tumor and one normal lung sample per patient, were profiled by TCRbeta CDR3 sequencing. Results and caveats for the whole study, not just this receptor: Only about 15 patients were included in the cohort, and the need for larger samples and more detailed clinical data was noted by the authors. The methods do not name the sequencing platform or mention unique molecular identifiers. Peripheral blood was not sequenced, so blood TCRbeta repertoires in these lung cancer patients were not examined. Significantly higher TCR diversity was found in younger patients, and higher tumor TCR diversity was associated with shorter overall and disease-free survival. In normal lung, the top 100 clones accounted for a significantly larger cumulative share of the repertoire than in tumor tissue. Tumor tissue showed significantly higher TCR diversity (inverse Simpson) than normal lung tissue, at around 450 vs 150 (P = 0.0075, Mann-Whitney U test).

Note on this clonotype: Its recognized antigen is unknown. This may be a read error, as it is one base from a much larger clone.

RNA was extracted from bulk unsorted tissue and checked for quality with a NanoDrop ND-1000 and an Agilent 2100. Donors were newly diagnosed lung cancer patients admitted for thoracic surgery in China between August and November 2014, without prior chemotherapy. Anyone who had undergone radiotherapy or chemotherapy before, or who had another cancer at the same time, was left out of the study. Pieces of surgical tissue measuring about 1-2.1 cm3 were kept in RNAlater solution and held at -80 degrees C until needed. The library was generated by multiplex PCR. The instrument was an Illumina HiSeq 2500. TCRbeta libraries were built by three rounds of nested PCR using primers (Table S4), following protocols modified from ARM-PCR. Before sequencing, PCR products in the 200-500 bp range were cut out of the gel and cleaned up using the QIAquick gel extraction kit. On the authors' methods: Trimmomatic was used to clean the reads, FLASH was used to merge the reads into complete CDR3 sequences, and MiTCR was used to assign the reads to V(D)J germline segments. Clonal diversity was calculated as the inverse Simpson's index using VDJtools. In-frame sequences without a premature stop codon were defined as productive reads. The public reads were run again by TCRdb, first through fastp at Q25 and then through MiXCR, and only productive beta chains were kept. When rows share a CDR3 protein, they turn into one entry using the most common DNA and genes. The V and J calls reflect TCRdb's pipeline rather than the authors' work. The sample table shows 120,000 or so distinct CDR3 sequences, and over 75% are seen once. The top ten clonotypes cover approximately 22% of the sample.

As encoded in the germline V gene, CDR1 is SGHDN while CDR2 is FVKESK. From cysteine to phenylalanine, the CDR3 is 15 amino acids long. Only the CDR3 DNA stays, 45 bases, in frame from base 1. This clonotype originated in a man aged 65 to 79 with non-small cell lung cancer. The sequencing input was lung tumor tissue. The chain employs TRBV14 and TRBJ1-2, with 7 middle bases fitting TRBD1. CDR3 region: CASNQAPTGVGGYTF. The nucleotide sequence reads as follows: TGTGCCAGCAACCAAGCCCCTACAGGGGTTGGCGGCTACACCTTC.